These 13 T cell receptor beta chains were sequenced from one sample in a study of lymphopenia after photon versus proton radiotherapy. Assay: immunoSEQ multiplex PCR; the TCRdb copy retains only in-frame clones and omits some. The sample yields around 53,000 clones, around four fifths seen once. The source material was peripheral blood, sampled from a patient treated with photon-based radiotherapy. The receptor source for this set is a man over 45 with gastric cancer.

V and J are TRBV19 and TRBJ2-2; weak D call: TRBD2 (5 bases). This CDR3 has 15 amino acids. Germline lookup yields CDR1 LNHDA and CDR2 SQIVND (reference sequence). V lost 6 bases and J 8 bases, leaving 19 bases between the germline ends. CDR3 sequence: CASREDFLLGGELFF. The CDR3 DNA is TGTGCCAGTAGGGAGGACTTCCTATTAGGGGGGGAGCTGTTTTTT.

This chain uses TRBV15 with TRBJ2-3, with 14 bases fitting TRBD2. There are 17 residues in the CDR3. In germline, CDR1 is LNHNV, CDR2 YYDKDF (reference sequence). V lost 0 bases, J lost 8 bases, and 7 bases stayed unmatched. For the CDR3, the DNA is TGTGCCACCAGCAGAGATGGATCCGGGACTAGCGGGAGTACGCAGTATTTT. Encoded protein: CATSRDGSGTSGSTQYF.

CDR3 protein: CASSGGVAGAEPGELFF. CDR3 bases: TGCGCCAGCAGTGGGGGTGTAGCGGGAGCAGAACCCGGGGAGCTGTTTTTT. This rearrangement joins TRBV10-1 to TRBJ2-2, with 9 bases lining up with TRBD2. The V and J ends lost 4 bases and 6 bases, in that order; junction bases with no gene match: 12. The germline V gene has CDR1 WNHNN and CDR2 SYGVQD (reference sequence). CDR3 size: 17 residues.

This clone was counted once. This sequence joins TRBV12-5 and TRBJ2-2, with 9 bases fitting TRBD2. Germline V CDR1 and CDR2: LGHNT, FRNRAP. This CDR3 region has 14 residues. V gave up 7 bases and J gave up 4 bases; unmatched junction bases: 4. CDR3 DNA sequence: TGTGCTAGTGAATGGCGGGAGGGCACCGGGGAGCTGTTTTTT. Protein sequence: CASEWREGTGELFF.

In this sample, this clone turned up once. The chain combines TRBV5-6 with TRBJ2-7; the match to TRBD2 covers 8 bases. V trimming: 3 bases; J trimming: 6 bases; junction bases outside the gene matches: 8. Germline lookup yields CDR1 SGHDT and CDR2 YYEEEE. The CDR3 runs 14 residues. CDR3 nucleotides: TGTGCCAGCAGCTCGGGACTAGAGGGAGGCGAGCAGTACTTC. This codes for CASSSGLEGGEQYF.

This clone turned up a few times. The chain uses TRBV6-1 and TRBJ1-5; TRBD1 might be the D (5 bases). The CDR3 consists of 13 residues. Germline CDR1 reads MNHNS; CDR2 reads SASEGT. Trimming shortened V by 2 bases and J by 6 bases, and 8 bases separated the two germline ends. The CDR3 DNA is TGTGCCAGCAGTGAATTGGGGGGTCAGCCCCAGCATTTT. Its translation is CASSELGGQPQHF.

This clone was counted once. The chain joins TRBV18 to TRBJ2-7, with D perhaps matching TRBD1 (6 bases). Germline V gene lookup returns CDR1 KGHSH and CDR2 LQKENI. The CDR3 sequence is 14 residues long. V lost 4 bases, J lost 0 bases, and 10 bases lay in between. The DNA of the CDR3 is TGTGCCAGCTCACAGGGACAAATCTCCTACGAGCAGTACTTC. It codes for CASSQGQISYEQYF.

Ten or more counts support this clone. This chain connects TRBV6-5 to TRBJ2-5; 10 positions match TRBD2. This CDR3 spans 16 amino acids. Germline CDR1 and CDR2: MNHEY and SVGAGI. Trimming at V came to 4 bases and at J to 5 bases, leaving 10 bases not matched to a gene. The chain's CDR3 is CASSSGTSAQGETQYF. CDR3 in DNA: TGTGCCAGCAGTTCCGGGACTAGCGCCCAAGGGGAGACCCAGTACTTC.

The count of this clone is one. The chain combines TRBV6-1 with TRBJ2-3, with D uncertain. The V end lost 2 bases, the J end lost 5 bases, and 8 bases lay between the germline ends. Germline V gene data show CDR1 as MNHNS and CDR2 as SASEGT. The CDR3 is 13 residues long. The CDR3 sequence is CASSEWVGDTQYF. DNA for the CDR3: TGTGCCAGCAGTGAATGGGTCGGAGATACGCAGTATTTT.

The CDR3 sequence is CASSLQGLSYEQYF. For the CDR3, the DNA is TGTGCCAGCAGTTTGCAGGGCCTCTCCTACGAGCAGTACTTC. The rearrangement links TRBV6-5 to TRBJ2-7; tentative D call: TRBD1 (5 bases). Germline CDR1 is MNHEY and CDR2 is SVGAGI. The CDR3 is made up of 14 amino acids. The V end was cut by 4 bases, the J end by 0 bases, with 10 bases between.

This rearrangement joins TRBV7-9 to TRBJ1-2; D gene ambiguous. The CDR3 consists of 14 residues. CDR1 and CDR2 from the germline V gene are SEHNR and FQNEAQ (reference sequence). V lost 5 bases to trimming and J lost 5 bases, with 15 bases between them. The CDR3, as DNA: TGTGCCAGCAGCCCTCTGGAGACCGGATATGGCTACACCTTC. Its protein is CASSPLETGYGYTF.

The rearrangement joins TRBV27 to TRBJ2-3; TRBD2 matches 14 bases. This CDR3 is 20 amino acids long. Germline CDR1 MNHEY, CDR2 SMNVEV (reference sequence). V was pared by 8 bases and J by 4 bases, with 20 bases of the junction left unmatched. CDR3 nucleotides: TGTGCCAGCCGCCCCGGGACTAGCGGGAGTTTGGGCGGTAGGGCAGATACGCAGTATTTT. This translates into CASRPGTSGSLGGRADTQYF.

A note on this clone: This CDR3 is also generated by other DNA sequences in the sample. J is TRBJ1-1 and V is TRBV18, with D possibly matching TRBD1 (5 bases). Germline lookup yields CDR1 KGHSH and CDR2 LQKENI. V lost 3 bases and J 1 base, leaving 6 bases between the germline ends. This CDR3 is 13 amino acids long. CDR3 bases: TGTGCCAGCTCACCGCAGGGGAACACTGAAGCTTTCTTT. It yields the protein CASSPQGNTEAFF.